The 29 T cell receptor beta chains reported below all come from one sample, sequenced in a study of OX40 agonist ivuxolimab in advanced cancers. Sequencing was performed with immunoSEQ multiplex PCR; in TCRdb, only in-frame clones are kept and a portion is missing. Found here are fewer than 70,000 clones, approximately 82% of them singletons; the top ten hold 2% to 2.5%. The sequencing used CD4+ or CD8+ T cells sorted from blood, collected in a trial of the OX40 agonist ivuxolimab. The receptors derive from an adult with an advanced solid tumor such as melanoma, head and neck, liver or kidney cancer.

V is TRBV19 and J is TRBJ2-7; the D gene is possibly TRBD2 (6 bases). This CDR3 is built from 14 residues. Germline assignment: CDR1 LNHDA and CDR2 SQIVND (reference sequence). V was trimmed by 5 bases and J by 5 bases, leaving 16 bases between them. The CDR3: CASSPEGGGNEQYF. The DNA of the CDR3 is TGTGCCAGTAGTCCGGAGGGTGGGGGGAACGAGCAGTACTTC.

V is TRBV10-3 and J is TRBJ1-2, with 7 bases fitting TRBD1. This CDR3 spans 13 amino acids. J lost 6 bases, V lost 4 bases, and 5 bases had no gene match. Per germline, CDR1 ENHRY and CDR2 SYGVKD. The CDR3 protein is CAISVTTGDGYTF. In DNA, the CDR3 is TGTGCCATCAGTGTAACAACAGGGGATGGCTACACCTTC.

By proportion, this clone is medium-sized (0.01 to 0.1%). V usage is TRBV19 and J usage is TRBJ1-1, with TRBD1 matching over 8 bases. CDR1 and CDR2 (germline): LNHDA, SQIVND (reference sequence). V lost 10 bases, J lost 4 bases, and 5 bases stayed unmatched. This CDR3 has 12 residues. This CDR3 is CATDRGSTEAFF. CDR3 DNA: TGTGCCACCGACAGGGGAAGCACTGAAGCTTTCTTT.

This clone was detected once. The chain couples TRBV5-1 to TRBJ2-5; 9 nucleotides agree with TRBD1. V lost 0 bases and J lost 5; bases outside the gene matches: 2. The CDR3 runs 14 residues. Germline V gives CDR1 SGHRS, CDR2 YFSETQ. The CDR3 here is CASSLATGGETQYF. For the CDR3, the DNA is TGCGCCAGCAGCTTGGCGACAGGGGGTGAGACCCAGTACTTC.

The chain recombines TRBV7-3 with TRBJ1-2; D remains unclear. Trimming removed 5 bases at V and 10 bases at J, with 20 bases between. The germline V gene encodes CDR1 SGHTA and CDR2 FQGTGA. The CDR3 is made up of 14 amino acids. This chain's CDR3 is CASSPNSGAGDYTF. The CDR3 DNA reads TGTGCCAGCAGCCCAAACAGCGGCGCCGGAGACTACACCTTC.

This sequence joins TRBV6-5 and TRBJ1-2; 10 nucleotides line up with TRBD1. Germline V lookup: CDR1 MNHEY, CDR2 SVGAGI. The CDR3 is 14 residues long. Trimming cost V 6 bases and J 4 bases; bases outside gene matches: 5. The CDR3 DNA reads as TGTGCCAGCAGACGACAGGGGGCTCCCTATGGCTACACCTTC. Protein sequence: CASRRQGAPYGYTF.

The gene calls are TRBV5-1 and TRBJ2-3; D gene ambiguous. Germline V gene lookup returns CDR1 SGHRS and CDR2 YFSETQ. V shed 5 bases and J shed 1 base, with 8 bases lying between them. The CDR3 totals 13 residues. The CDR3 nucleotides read TGCGCCAGCAGTCCCGAAGGCACAGATACGCAGTATTTT. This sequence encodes CASSPEGTDTQYF.

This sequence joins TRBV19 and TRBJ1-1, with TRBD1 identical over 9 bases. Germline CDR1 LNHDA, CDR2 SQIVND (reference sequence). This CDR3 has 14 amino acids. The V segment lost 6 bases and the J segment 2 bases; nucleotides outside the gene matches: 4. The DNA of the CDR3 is TGTGCCAGTAGCTCACAGGGGGCAAACACTGAAGCTTTCTTT. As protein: CASSSQGANTEAFF.

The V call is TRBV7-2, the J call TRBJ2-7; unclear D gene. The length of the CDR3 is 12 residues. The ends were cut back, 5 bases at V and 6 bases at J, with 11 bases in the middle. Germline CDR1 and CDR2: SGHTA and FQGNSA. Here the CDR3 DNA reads TGTGCCAGCAGCCGTTTTGTGAGCGAGCAGTACTTC. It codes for CASSRFVSEQYF.

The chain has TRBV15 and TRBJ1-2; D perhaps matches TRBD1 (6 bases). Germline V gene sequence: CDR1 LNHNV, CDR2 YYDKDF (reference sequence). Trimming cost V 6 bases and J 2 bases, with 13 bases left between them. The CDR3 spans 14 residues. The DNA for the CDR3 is TGTGCCACCAGAGACCCGAGGGGGAACTATGGCTACACCTTC. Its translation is CATRDPRGNYGYTF.

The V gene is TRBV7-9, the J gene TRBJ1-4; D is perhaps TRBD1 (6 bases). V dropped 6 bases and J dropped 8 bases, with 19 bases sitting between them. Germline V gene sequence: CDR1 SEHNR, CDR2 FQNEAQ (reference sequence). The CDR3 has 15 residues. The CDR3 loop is CASRIAGTLGEKLFF. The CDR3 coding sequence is TGTGCCAGCAGAATAGCGGGGACATTAGGGGAAAAACTGTTTTTT.

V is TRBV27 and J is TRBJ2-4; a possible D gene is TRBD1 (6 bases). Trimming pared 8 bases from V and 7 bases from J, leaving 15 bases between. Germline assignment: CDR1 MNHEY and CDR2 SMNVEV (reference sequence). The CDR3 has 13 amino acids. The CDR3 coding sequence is TGTGCCAGCGGACGGGACAAAGGGAACATTCAGTACTTC. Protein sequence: CASGRDKGNIQYF.

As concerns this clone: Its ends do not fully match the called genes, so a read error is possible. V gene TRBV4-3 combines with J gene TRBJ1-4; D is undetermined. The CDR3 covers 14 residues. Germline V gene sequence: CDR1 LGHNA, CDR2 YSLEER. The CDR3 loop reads CASSQAFRSEELFF. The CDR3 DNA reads TGCGCCAGCAGCCAAGCGTTCCGTTCTGAAGAACTGTTTTTT.

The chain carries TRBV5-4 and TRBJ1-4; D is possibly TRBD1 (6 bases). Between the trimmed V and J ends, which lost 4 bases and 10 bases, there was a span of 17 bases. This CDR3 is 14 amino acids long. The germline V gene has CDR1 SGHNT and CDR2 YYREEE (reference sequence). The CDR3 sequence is CASSQDRDTGKLFF. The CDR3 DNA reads TGTGCCAGCAGCCAGGACCGGGACACCGGAAAACTGTTTTTT.

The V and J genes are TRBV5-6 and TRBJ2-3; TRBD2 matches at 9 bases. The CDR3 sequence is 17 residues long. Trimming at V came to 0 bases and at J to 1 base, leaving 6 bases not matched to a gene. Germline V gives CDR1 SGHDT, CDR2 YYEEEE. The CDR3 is CASSLERASGGTDTQYF. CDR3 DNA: TGTGCCAGCAGCTTGGAGCGGGCTAGCGGGGGCACAGATACGCAGTATTTT. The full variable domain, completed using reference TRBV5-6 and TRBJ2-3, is DAGVTQSPTHLIKTRGQQVTLRCSPKSGHDTVSWYQQALGQGPQFIFQYYEEEERQRGNFPDRFSGHQFPNYSSELNVNALLLGDSALYLCASSLERASGGTDTQYFGPGTRLTVL.

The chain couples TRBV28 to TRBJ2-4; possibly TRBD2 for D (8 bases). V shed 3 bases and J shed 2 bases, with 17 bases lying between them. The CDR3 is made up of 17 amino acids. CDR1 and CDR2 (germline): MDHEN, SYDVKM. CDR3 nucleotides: TGTGCCAGCAGTTTGGGACTAGGGGGCGCAACCAAAAACATTCAGTACTTC. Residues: CASSLGLGGATKNIQYF.

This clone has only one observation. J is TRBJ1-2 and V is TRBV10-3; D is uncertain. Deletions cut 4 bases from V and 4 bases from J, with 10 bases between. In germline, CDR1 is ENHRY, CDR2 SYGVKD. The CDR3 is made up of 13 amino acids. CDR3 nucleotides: TGTGCCATCAGTGCAGGAACGGGCTATGGCTACACCTTC. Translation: CAISAGTGYGYTF.

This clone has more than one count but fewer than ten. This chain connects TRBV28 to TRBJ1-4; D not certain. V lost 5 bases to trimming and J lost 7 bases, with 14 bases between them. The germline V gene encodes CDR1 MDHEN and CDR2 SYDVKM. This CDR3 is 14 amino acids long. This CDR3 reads CASSPPGVPEKLFF. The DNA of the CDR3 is TGTGCCAGCAGTCCCCCCGGGGTCCCTGAAAAACTGTTTTTT.

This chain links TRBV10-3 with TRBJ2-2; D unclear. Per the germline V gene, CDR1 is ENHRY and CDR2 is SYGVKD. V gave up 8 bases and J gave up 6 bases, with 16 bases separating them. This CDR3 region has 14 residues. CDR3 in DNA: TGTGCCATCCGGCAATCCGAACGGGCCGGGGAGCTGTTTTTT. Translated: CAIRQSERAGELFF.

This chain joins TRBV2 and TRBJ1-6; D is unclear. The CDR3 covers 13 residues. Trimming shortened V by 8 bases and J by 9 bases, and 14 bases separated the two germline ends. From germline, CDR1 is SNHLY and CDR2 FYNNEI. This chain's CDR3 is CASDLGYGSPLHF. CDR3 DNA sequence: TGTGCCAGCGATCTCGGTTACGGTTCACCCCTCCACTTT.

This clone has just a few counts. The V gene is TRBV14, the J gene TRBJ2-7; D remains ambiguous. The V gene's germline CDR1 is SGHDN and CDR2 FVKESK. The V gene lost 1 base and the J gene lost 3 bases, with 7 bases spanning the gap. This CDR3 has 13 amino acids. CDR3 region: CASSQALFYEQYF. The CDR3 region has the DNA TGTGCCAGCAGCCAAGCATTATTCTACGAGCAGTACTTC.

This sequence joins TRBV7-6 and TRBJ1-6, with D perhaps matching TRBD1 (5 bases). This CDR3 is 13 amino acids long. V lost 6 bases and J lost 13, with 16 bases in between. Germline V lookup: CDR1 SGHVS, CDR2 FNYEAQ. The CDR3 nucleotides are TGTGCCAGCAGTCCAGACAGCGTCGGTCCCCTCCACTTT. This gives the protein CASSPDSVGPLHF. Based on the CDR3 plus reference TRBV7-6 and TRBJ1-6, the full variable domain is GAGVSQSPRYKVTKRGQDVALRCDPISGHVSLYWYRQALGQGPEFLTYFNYEAQQDKSGLPNDRFSAERPEGSISTLTIQRTEQRDSAMYRCASSPDSVGPLHFGNGTRLTVT.

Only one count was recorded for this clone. DNA of the CDR3: TGTGCCAGCAGAGCCGGGACGGAGGCTTTTGTAGCTTTCTTT. Its translation: CASRAGTEAFVAFF. This chain joins TRBV2 and TRBJ1-1, with D perhaps matching TRBD1 (5 bases). Germline V lookup: CDR1 SNHLY, CDR2 FYNNEI. The CDR3 sequence is 14 residues long. V was trimmed by 6 bases and J by 10 bases, leaving 21 bases between them.

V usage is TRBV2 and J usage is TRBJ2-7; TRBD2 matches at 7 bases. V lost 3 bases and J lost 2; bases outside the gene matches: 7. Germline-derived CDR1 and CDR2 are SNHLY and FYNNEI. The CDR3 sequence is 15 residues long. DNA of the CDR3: TGTGCCAGCAGTGACCCGGGAGGCAGAACCTACGAGCAGTACTTC. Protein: CASSDPGGRTYEQYF.

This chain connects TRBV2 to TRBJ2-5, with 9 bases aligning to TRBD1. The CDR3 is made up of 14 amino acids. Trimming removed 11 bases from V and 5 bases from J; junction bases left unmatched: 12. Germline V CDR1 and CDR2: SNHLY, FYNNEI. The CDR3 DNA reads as TGTGCCGGGTCCCGGGACAGGGCCGGGGAGACCCAGTACTTC. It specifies CAGSRDRAGETQYF. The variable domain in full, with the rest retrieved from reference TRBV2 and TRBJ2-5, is EPEVTQTPSHQVTQMGQEVILRCVPISNHLYFYWYRQILGQKVEFLVSFYNNEISEKSEIFDDQFSVERPDGSNFTLKIRSTKLEDSAMYFCAGSRDRAGETQYFGPGTRLLVL.

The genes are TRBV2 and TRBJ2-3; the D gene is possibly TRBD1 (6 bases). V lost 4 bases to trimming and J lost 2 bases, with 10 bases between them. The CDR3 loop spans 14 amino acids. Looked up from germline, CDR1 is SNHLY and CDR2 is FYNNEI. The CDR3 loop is CASSVTGHTDTQYF. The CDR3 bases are TGTGCCAGCAGTGTCACAGGGCACACAGATACGCAGTATTTT.

CDR3 region: CASSYTQGMGEKLFF. Here the CDR3 DNA reads TGTGCCAGCAGTTACACACAGGGGATGGGTGAAAAACTGTTTTTT. The J gene is TRBJ1-4, the V gene TRBV6-5; 7 positions match TRBD1. There are 15 residues in the CDR3. Germline-derived CDR1 and CDR2 are MNHEY and SVGAGI. V trimming: 2 bases; J trimming: 7 bases; junction bases outside the gene matches: 7.

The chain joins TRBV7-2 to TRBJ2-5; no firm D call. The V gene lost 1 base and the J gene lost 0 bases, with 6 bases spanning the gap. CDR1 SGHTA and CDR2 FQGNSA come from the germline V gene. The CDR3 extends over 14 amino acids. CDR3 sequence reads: CASSLDRYQETQYF. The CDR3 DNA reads TGTGCCAGCAGCTTAGACAGATACCAAGAGACCCAGTACTTC.

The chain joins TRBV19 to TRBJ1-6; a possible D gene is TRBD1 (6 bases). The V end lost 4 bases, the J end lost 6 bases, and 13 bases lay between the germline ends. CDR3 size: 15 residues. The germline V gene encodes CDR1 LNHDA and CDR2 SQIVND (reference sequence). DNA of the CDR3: TGTGCCAGTAGTACCACAGGGACTGTTAATTCACCCCTCCACTTT. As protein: CASSTTGTVNSPLHF.